Detailed here is one TCR beta chain. Its antigen is not identified. Assay runs were performed at deep level. Replicate PCRs for sorted subsets used around 200 ng DNA; this equaled around 28,000 T cell genomes. Libraries were prepared by immunoSEQ multiplex PCR; TCRdb keeps only in-frame clonotypes and omits some of them. This sample yields millions of clones, of which 85% to 95% are seen a single time; around 1.7% belongs to the top ten. These data originate in a study of shared clonotypes between healthy human individuals. Notes on the study in general: Naive CD4 clonotype sharing across several donors was approximately 5%. A reduction in generation probabilities was seen for non-shared clonotypes relative to those shared by all four donors.

Naivety among CD8 cells was defined by CD45RO negativity and positive CCR7 selection, thereby excluding terminally differentiated effector memory CD45RA+ cells. In germline, CDR1 is SGHVS, CDR2 FQNEAQ. The CDR3 loop spans 15 amino acids. V was trimmed by 1 base and J by 7 bases, leaving 14 bases between them. Sample: naive CD8+ T cells from PBMCs. The sequence was collected from a man younger than 35 in good health. Some clones in this sample may be carry-over from other donors' samples. The chain uses TRBV7-8 and TRBJ2-1; D not certain. CDR3 sequence: CASSLGAALWNEQFF. CDR3 nucleotides: TGTGCCAGCAGCTTAGGGGCCGCCCTATGGAATGAGCAGTTCTTC.